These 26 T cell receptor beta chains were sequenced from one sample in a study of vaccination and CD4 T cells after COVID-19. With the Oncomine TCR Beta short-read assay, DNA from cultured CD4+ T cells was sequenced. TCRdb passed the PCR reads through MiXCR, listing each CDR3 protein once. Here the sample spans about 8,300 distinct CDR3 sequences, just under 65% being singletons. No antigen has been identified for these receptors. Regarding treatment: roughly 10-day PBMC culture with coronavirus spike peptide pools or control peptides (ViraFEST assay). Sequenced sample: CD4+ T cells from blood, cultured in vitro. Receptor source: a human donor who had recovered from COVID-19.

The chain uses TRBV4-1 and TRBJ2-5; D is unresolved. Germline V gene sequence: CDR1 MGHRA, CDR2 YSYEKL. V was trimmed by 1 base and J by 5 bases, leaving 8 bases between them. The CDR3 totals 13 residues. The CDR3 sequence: CASSQVVRETQYF. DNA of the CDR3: TGCGCCAGCAGCCAAGTCGTGCGGGAGACCCAGTACTTC.

The CDR3 sequence is CASSAGQGGHATYEQYF. The CDR3 DNA is TGTGCCAGCAGCGCGGGACAGGGTGGCCACGCTACCTACGAGCAGTACTTC. The chain recombines TRBV6-1 with TRBJ2-7, with 9 bases lining up with TRBD1. The CDR3 sequence is 17 residues long. The germline V gene has CDR1 MNHNS and CDR2 SASEGT. J gave up 2 bases and V 6 bases, and 14 bases lay outside the gene matches.

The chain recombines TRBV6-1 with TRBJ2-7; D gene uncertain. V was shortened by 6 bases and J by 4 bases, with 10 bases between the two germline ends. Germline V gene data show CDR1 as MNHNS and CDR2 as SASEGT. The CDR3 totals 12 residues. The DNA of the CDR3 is TGTGCCAGCAGATCCAACCCGTACGAGCAGTACTTC. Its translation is CASRSNPYEQYF.

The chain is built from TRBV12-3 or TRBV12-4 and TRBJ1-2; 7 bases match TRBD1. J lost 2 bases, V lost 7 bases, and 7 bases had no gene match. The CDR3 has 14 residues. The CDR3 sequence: CASNPQTGNYGYTF. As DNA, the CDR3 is TGTGCCAGCAACCCTCAGACAGGGAACTATGGCTACACCTTC.

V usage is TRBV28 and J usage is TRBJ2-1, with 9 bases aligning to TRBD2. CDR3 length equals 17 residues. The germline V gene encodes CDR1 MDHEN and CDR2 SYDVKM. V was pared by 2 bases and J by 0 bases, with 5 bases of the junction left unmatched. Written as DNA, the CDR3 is TGTGCCAGCAGTTTAGCGGGAGGGCCCTACTCCTACAATGAGCAGTTCTTC. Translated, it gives CASSLAGGPYSYNEQFF. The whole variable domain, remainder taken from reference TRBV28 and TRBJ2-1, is DVKVTQSSRYLVKRTGEKVFLECVQDMDHENMFWYRQDPGLGLRLIYFSYDVKMKEKGDIPEGYSVSREKKERFSLILESASTNQTSMYLCASSLAGGPYSYNEQFFGPGTRLTVL.

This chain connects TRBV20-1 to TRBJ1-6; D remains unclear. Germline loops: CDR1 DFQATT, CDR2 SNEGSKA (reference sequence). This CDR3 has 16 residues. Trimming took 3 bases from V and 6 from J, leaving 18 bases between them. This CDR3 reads CSARKTSVTSNSPLHF. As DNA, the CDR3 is TGCAGTGCTAGGAAGACCTCGGTTACCTCTAATTCACCCCTCCACTTT.

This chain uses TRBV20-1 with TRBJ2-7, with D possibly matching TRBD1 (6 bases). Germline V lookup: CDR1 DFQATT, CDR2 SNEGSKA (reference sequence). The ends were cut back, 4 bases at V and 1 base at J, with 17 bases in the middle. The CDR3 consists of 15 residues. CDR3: CSANLDQTGSYEQYF. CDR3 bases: TGCAGTGCTAACCTTGACCAGACAGGTTCCTACGAGCAGTACTTC.

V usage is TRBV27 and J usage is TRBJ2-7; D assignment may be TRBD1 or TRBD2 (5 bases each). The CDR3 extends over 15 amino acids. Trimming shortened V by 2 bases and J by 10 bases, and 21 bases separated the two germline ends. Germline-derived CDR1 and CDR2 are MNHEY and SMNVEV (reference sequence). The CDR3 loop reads CASSLTPGPENSQYF. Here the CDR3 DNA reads TGTGCCAGCAGTTTAACCCCGGGGCCGGAAAACAGTCAGTACTTC.

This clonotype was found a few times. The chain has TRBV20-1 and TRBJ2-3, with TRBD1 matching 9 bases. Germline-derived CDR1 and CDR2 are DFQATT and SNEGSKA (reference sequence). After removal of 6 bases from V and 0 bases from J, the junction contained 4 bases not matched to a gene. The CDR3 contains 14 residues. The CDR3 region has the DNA TGCAGTGCCCGGGACAGGGCTAGCACAGATACGCAGTATTTT. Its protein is CSARDRASTDTQYF.

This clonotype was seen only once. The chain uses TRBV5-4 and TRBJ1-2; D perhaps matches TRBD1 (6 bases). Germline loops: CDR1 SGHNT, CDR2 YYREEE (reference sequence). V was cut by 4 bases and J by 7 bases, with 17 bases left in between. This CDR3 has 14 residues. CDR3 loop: CASSVDFGTSGYTF. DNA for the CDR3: TGTGCCAGCAGCGTAGACTTCGGGACATCTGGCTACACCTTC. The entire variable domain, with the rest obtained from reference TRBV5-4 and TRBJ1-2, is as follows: ETGVTQSPTHLIKTRGQQVTLRCSSQSGHNTVSWYQQALGQGPQFIFQYYREEENGRGNFPPRFSGLQFPNYSSELNVNALELDDSALYLCASSVDFGTSGYTFGSGTRLTVV.

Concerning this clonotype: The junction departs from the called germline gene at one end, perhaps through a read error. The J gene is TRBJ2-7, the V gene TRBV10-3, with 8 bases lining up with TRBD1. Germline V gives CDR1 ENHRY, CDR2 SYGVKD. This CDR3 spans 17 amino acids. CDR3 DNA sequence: TGTGCCATCAGTGAGTCGAGGGGTACAGGGGGTGGTTACGAGCAGTATTTC. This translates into CAISESRGTGGGYEQYF.

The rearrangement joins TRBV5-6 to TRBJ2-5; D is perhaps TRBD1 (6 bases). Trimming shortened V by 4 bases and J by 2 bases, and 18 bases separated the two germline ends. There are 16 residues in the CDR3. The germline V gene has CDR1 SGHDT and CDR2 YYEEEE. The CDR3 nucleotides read TGTGCCAGCAGCCTGGACAGCGGAAAAATACAAGAGACCCAGTACTTC. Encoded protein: CASSLDSGKIQETQYF.

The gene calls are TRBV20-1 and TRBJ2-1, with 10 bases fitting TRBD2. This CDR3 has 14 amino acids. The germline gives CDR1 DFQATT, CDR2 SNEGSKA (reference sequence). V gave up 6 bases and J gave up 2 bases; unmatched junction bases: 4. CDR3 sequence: CSARLAGAYNEQFF. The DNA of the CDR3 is TGCAGTGCCCGACTAGCGGGCGCCTACAATGAGCAGTTCTTC.

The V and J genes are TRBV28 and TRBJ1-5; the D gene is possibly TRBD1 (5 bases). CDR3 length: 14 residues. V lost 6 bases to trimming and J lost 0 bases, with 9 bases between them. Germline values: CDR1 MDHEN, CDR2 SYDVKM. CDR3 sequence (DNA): TGTGCCAGCAGGTACAGGATTAGCAATCAGCCCCAGCATTTT. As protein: CASRYRISNQPQHF.

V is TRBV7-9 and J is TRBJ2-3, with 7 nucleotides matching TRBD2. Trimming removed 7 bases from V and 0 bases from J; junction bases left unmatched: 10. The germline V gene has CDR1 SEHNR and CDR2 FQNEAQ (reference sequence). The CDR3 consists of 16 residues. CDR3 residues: CASTRRGLKSTDTQYF. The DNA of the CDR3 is TGTGCCAGCACCCGTCGGGGACTAAAGAGCACAGATACGCAGTATTTT. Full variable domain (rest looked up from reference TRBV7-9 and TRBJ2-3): DTGVSQNPRHKITKRGQNVTFRCDPISEHNRLYWYRQTLGQGPEFLTYFQNEAQLEKSRLLSDRFSAERPKGSFSTLEIQRTEQGDSAMYLCASTRRGLKSTDTQYFGPGTRLTVL.

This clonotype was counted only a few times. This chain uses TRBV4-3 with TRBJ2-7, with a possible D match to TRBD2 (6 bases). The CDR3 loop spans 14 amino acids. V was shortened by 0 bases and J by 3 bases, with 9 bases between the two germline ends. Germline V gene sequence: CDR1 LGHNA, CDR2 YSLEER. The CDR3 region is CASSQESGVYEQYF. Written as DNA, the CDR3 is TGCGCCAGCAGCCAAGAATCGGGGGTCTACGAGCAGTACTTC.

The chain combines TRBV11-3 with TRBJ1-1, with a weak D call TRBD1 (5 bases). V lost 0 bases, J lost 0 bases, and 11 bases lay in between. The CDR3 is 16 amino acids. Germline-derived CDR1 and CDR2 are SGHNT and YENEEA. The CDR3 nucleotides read TGTGCCAGCAGCTTAGACCCGGGACGCCTGAACACTGAAGCTTTCTTT. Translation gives CASSLDPGRLNTEAFF.

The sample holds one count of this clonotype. DNA for the CDR3: TGTGCTAGTGGTCTCTCCTTTAGAGATACGCAGTATTTT. Translated: CASGLSFRDTQYF. V is TRBV12-5 and J is TRBJ2-3, with D hard to call. V shed 5 bases and J shed 5 bases, with 11 bases lying between them. Germline values: CDR1 LGHNT, CDR2 FRNRAP. This CDR3 spans 13 amino acids.

The CDR3 loop is CASSSLRQGDTQYF. In DNA form, the CDR3 reads TGTGCCAGCAGCTCATTAAGACAGGGGGATACGCAGTATTTT. The chain is built from TRBV7-8 and TRBJ2-3, with 8 bases fitting TRBD1. After removal of 4 bases from V and 6 bases from J, the junction contained 6 bases not matched to a gene. The CDR3 contains 14 residues. The germline CDR1 and CDR2 sequences are SGHVS and FQNEAQ.

The CDR3 bases are TGTGCCAGCACCCCCGGCGGGCTCCGAGGTAATGAAAAACTGTTTTTT. This codes for CASTPGGLRGNEKLFF. The genes are TRBV2 and TRBJ1-4; no clear D. The CDR3 is 16 residues long. The germline V and J ends were trimmed by 7 bases and 4 bases, with 19 bases remaining between them. Per the germline V gene, CDR1 is SNHLY and CDR2 is FYNNEI.

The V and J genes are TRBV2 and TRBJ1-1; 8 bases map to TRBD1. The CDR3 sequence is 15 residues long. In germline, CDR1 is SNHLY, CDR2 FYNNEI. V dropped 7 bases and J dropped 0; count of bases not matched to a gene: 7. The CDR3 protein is CASTRDRPMNTEAFF. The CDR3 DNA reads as TGTGCCAGCACCAGGGACAGGCCTATGAACACTGAAGCTTTCTTT.

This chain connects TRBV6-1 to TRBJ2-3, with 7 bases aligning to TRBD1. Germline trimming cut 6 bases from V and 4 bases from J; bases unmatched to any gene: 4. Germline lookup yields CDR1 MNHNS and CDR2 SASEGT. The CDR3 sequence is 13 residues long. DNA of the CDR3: TGTGCCAGCAGAAACAGGGGTGCAGATACGCAGTATTTT. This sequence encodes CASRNRGADTQYF.

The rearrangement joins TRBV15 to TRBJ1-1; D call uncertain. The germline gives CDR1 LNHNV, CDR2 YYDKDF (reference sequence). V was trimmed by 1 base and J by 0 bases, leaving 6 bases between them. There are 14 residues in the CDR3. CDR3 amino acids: CATSRGQLNTEAFF. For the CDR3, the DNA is TGTGCCACCAGCAGAGGCCAGTTGAACACTGAAGCTTTCTTT.

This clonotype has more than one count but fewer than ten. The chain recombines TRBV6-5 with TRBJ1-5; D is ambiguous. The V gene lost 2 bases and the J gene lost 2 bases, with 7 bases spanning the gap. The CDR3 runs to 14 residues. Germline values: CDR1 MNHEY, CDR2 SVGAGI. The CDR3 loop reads CASSYRVGNQPQHF. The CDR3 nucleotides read TGTGCCAGCAGTTACAGGGTCGGCAATCAGCCCCAGCATTTT.

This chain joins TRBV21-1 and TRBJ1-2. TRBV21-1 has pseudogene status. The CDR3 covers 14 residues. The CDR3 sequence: CANHRGGPNYGYTF. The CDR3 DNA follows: TGTGCCAACCACAGGGGAGGGCCTAACTATGGCTACACCTTC.

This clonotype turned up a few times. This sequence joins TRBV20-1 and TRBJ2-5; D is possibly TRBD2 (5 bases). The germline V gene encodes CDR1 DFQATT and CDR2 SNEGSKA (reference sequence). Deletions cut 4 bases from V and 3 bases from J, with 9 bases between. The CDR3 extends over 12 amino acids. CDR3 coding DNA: TGCAGTGCTACCGACGGGAAAGAGACCCAGTACTTC. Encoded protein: CSATDGKETQYF.